These 2 T cell receptor beta chains were all obtained from the same sample, sequenced in a study of cytomegalovirus exposure and HLA in healthy donors. The PCR made use of 60 Vbeta and 13 Jbeta primers. Profiling relied on immunoSEQ multiplex PCR, and the TCRdb table lists in-frame clones only, not all of them. This table has roughly 90,000 clones, around 78% appearing once. Sequencing was carried out using PBMCs. The origin of the receptors is a woman aged 40 to 55 in good health and CMV-seropositive.

J is TRBJ2-3 and V is TRBV11-2; TRBD2 matches 9 bases. V lost 1 base to trimming and J lost 4 bases; unmatched junction nucleotides: 3. Germline CDR1 SGHAT, CDR2 FQNNGV. This CDR3 comprises 15 residues. The CDR3 loop reads CASSLVAGGADTQYF. The CDR3 DNA reads as TGTGCCAGCAGCTTAGTTGCGGGAGGGGCAGATACGCAGTATTTT.

The rearrangement links TRBV10-3 to TRBJ2-3; perhaps TRBD2 as D (5 bases). Per the germline V gene, CDR1 is ENHRY and CDR2 is SYGVKD. Trimming took 6 bases from V and 2 from J, leaving 12 bases between them. CDR3 length: 14 residues. In DNA form, the CDR3 reads TGTGCCATCAGCCCCGGACTTCCCACAGATACGCAGTATTTT. Translated, it gives CAISPGLPTDTQYF.